This TCR beta chain was captured by sequencing in a study of breast tumors, draining lymph nodes, adjacent tissues. The study, taken as a whole, reports: Findings are consistent with lymph node origin and intratumoral expansion of most tumor T cells. Tumors had less TCR diversity than lymph nodes, more than nontumor tissue. Tumor T cell lymph node origin was a supported hypothesis, not proven.

Many counts were recorded for this clonotype. The antigen remains unidentified. TCRdb independently ran MiXCR on the multiplex PCR reads; one entry per CDR3 protein. The sample has about 200,000 distinct CDR3 sequences; roughly 31% are singletons. Germline CDR1 SGHRS, CDR2 YFSETQ. Losses at the gene ends were 4 bases for V and 2 bases for J; bases not matched to a gene: 13. The CDR3 has 17 residues. Breast cancer patients provided tissue from their axillary draining lymph nodes. The sequenced material came from axillary lymph node tissue. This clonotype was obtained from a female donor with breast cancer. Some clones in this sample may be carry-over from other donors' samples. The chain recombines TRBV5-1 with TRBJ2-3; the match to TRBD1 covers 7 bases. The CDR3 coding sequence is TGCGCCAGCAGCCAACTGGGGGACAGCCTAAACACAGATACGCAGTATTTT. Its translation: CASSQLGDSLNTDTQYF.